The T cell receptor (beta chain) under discussion was sequenced for a study of T cells after yellow fever vaccination. Findings and limits, study-wide: Shared CD4/CD8 clonotypes were a small share, likely from convergent recombination.

TCRdb reprocessed the 5' RACE reads via MiXCR and lists one record per CDR3 protein. This sample has 250,000 to 400,000 distinct CDR3 sequences, with about 4% found just once. This clonotype was counted between two and nine times. What it recognizes is unknown. Germline trimming cut 4 bases from V and 3 bases from J; bases unmatched to any gene: 3. CDR1 and CDR2 from the germline V gene are SGHTA and FQGNSA. The CDR3 contains 15 residues. The source of this sequence is a man aged 18 to 30 who received the YFV17D yellow fever vaccine. The sample was PBMCs, taken 5 days after the yellow fever booster vaccination. This chain uses TRBV7-2 with TRBJ2-1, with 10 nucleotides matching TRBD2. The CDR3 coding sequence is TGTGCCAGCAGCTCGACTAGCGGGCACTACAATGAGCAGTTCTTC. Its translation: CASSSTSGHYNEQFF.